Listed below are T cell receptor beta chains from one sample, sequenced in a study of T-cell reconstitution after alpha-beta-depleted transplantation in children. Each CDR3 protein gets one entry after TCRdb re-called the PCR reads with MiXCR. The sample carries around 180,000 distinct CDR3 sequences, approximately 10% recorded once. Sequenced material: PBMCs, taken before TCRalphabeta/CD19-depleted stem cell transplant. These receptors came from a boy younger than 10 with acute myeloid leukemia, due to receive a stem cell transplant. The CDR3 runs from the conserved cysteine through the conserved F or W. A D gene is named only where the DNA matches it firmly. Clone size is stated in some rows and not others, as once, few, many or a class when expanded.

clone_size	d_call	v_call	j_call	cdr3_aa	cdr3_nt
many	.	TRBV28	TRBJ2-7	CASIGTTYEQYF	TGTGCCAGCATCGGCACTACCTACGAGCAGTACTTC
many	TRBD1	TRBV6-1	TRBJ1-5	CASSAGTVFNQPQHF	TGTGCCAGCAGTGCCGGGACAGTGTTCAATCAGCCCCAGCATTTT
many	TRBD1	TRBV5-1	TRBJ2-7	CASSWTGINEQYF	TGCGCCAGCAGTTGGACAGGGATTAACGAGCAGTACTTC
many	.	TRBV5-1	TRBJ2-2	CASSWTPGPQREELFF	TGCGCCAGCAGCTGGACCCCGGGACCCCAAAGGGAGGAGCTGTTTTTT
many	TRBD1	TRBV6-1	TRBJ2-1	CASSEMGQISYNEQFF	TGTGCCAGCAGTGAAATGGGACAGATCTCCTACAATGAGCAGTTCTTC
many	TRBD2	TRBV13	TRBJ2-1	CASSLRLAGDFGYNEQFF	TGTGCCAGCAGCTTGCGGCTAGCGGGGGATTTTGGGTACAATGAGCAGTTCTTC
many	.	TRBV7-3	TRBJ2-6	CASSQLGAGANVLTF	TGTGCCAGCAGCCAACTAGGAGCTGGGGCCAACGTCCTGACTTTC
many	.	TRBV5-1	TRBJ1-4	CASSFHTMGDEKLFF	TGCGCCAGCAGCTTTCATACCATGGGGGATGAAAAACTGTTTTTT
many	TRBD1	TRBV6-1	TRBJ1-5	CASRTTGQGSSAQHF	TGTGCCAGCAGAACAACGGGACAGGGTAGTTCGGCCCAGCATTTT
many	.	TRBV20-1	TRBJ2-6	CSARVSSRTASGANVLTF	TGCAGTGCTAGAGTCTCTTCTAGGACAGCGTCTGGGGCCAACGTCCTGACTTTC
many	.	TRBV7-9	TRBJ2-3	CASSLDSQGTDTQYF	TGTGCCAGCAGCTTAGATTCCCAGGGCACAGATACGCAGTATTTT
few	.	TRBV7-8	TRBJ2-4	CASSLEPAGKAKNIQYF	TGTGCCAGCAGCTTAGAACCGGCAGGGAAGGCCAAAAACATTCAGTACTTC
many	.	TRBV27	TRBJ2-7	CASSLYGGAGYEQYF	TGTGCCAGCAGTTTATACGGGGGCGCGGGATACGAGCAGTACTTC
many	TRBD2	TRBV11-3	TRBJ2-1	CASSLIAVAGVEYNEQFF	TGTGCCAGCAGCTTAATAGCGGTAGCGGGAGTGGAGTACAATGAGCAGTTCTTC
.	.	TRBV3-1	TRBJ1-2	CASSQVVTAAEGYTF	TGTGCCAGCAGCCAAGTTGTCACAGCCGCGGAGGGCTACACCTTC
many	.	TRBV5-5	TRBJ1-6	CASSLLDSPLHF	TGTGCCAGCAGCCTGTTGGATTCACCCCTCCACTTT
many	TRBD1	TRBV20-1	TRBJ1-2	CSAPPGTENYYGYTF	TGCAGTGCTCCCCCCGGGACAGAGAATTACTATGGCTACACCTTC
many	TRBD1	TRBV6-1	TRBJ2-7	CASSRDRWSEQYF	TGTGCCAGCAGTAGGGACAGGTGGAGCGAGCAGTACTTC
many	.	TRBV12-3/TRBV12-4	TRBJ2-3	CASSLAVETDTQYF	TGTGCCAGCAGTTTAGCGGTGGAAACAGATACGCAGTATTTT
many	TRBD2	TRBV5-6	TRBJ2-3	CASGNGGLVPDTQYF	TGTGCCAGCGGGAACGGGGGACTAGTACCGGATACGCAGTATTTT
many	TRBD1	TRBV27	TRBJ1-2	CASSLLGDRGVYTF	TGTGCCAGCAGTTTATTGGGGGACAGGGGAGTCTACACCTTC
many	TRBD1	TRBV5-1	TRBJ1-2	CASSNGAGGGYTF	TGCGCCAGCTCTAACGGGGCAGGGGGAGGCTACACCTTC
many	.	TRBV6-5	TRBJ2-7	CASSPGEVSEQYF	TGTGCCAGCAGCCCGGGAGAGGTATCCGAGCAGTACTTC
many	.	TRBV7-3	TRBJ2-3	CASSPWGNSNTDTQYF	TGTGCCAGCAGCCCGTGGGGGAACTCTAACACAGATACGCAGTATTTT
many	.	TRBV7-2	TRBJ1-1	CASSPRTALNTEAFF	TGTGCCAGCAGCCCGCGGACAGCCTTAAACACTGAAGCTTTCTTT
many	.	TRBV12-3/TRBV12-4	TRBJ2-1	CASSVAGWDTEQFF	TGTGCCAGCAGCGTAGCGGGTTGGGACACTGAGCAGTTCTTC
many	TRBD2	TRBV5-1	TRBJ2-1	CASSETGTSGRTGSYNEQFF	TGCGCCAGCAGCGAGACGGGGACTAGCGGGAGAACGGGGTCCTACAATGAGCAGTTCTTC